What follows is one TCR beta chain and its context. Its binding antigen is unknown. Reading the germline V gene gives CDR1 MDHEN and CDR2 SYDVKM. Including cysteine and phenylalanine, the CDR3 has 14 amino acids. The DNA sequence is not available. CCR7+ PD-1- TIGIT- cells were defined as stem-like memory CD8+ T cells (TSTEM). Peripheral blood mononuclear cells were isolated from healthy donor buffy coats by density gradient separation. The study enriched total CD8+ T cells through negative magnetic separation using EasySep or MojoSort CD8+ T cell isolation kits. For each subset, total RNA was extracted using an RNeasy Mini Kit from duplicate vials of some 160,000 sorted CD8+ T cells. PBMCs were used either fresh or after being cryopreserved in fetal bovine serum containing about 10% DMSO. CD8+ T cell subsets were sorted to purity by fluorescence-activated cell sorting on a FACSAria III. The sample was run on a NextSeq 550. A Human TCR Profiling Kit was used to prepare UMI-labeled 5' RACE TCRbeta libraries. Every TCRbeta library was prepared in parallel with an identical number of PCR cycles. On the authors' methods: Between about 2,900 and 20,000 functional CDR3beta clonotypes were contained in each TCRbeta library. MIGEC 1.2.9 was used for UMI extraction and consensus assembly, with at least three reads per UMI being required. In-frame CDR3beta repertoires were extracted with MiXCR 3.0.3. Diversity metrics were computed in VDJtools 1.2.1 after downsampling each sample to 42,000 randomly selected UMIs. For the top 3,000 clones of each sample pair, the repertoire overlap metrics D, R and F2 were calculated in VDJtools. TCRdb reprocessed the reads and provides one entry for every CDR3 protein sequence; no DNA is given. What appears here as the V and J calls and clone size reflects TCRdb's work, not the paper's. The table for this sample lists roughly 17,000 distinct CDR3 sequences. The ten largest clonotypes hold approximately 5.5% of the sample.

The sample is drawn from a study of human CD8 memory T cell subsets (TCRdb year 2020). Study-level background: TCRbeta repertoires of stem-like (TSTEM), progenitor exhausted-like (TPEX) and effector memory CD8+ T cell subsets were compared to assess their clonal relationships. TCRbeta repertoires were obtained from TSTEM, TPEX and effector memory subsets contributed by each of about 6 donors.

Summary of the overall study and its limitations: Greater repertoire diversity in TSTEM than in TPEX subsets was suggested by Chao1 estimates, potentially reflecting a broader range of specificities. Normalized Shannon-Wiener diversity was similarly high in TSTEM and TPEX subsets, while effector memory subsets were less diverse by comparison. Although both stem-like subsets shared clonotypes with effector memory cells, the overlap between TSTEM and TPEX repertoires was minimal, suggesting distinct antigen spectra for the TSTEM and TPEX subsets. Only TCRbeta chains were sequenced, and repertoire comparisons rested on over 5 donors tested with paired t-tests and Bonferroni correction.

The clonotype originates from a human donor in good health. The sequenced sample consisted of CD8+ stem-like memory T cells (TSCM and TCM) sorted from PBMCs. This specimen's cell subset or site label, interpreted: stem-like memory CD8 T cells (TSTEM), CCR7+ PD-1- TIGIT-. Recombination linked TRBV28 to TRBJ1-5; TCRdb names TRBD1, which stays unverified in the absence of DNA. The CDR3 protein: CASSPLDGDQPQHF.